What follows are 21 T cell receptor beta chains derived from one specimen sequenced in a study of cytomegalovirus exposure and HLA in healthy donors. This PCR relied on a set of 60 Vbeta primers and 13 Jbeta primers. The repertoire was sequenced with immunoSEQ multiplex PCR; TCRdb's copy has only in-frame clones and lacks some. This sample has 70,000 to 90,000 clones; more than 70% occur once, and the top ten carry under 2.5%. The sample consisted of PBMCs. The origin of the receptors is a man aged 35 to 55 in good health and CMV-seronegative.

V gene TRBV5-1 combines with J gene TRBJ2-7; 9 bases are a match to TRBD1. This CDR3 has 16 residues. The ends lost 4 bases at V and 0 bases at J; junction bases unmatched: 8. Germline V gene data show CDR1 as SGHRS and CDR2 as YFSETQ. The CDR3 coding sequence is TGCGCCAGCAGCCCCGGGACAGGGCCCCACTCCTACGAGCAGTACTTC. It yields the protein CASSPGTGPHSYEQYF.

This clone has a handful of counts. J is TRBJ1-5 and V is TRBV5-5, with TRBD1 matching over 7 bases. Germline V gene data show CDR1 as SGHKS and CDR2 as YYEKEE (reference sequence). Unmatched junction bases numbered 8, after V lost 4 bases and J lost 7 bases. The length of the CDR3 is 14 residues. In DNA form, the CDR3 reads TGTGCCAGCAGCCCCACACTACAGGGGCAGCCCCAGCATTTT. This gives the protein CASSPTLQGQPQHF.

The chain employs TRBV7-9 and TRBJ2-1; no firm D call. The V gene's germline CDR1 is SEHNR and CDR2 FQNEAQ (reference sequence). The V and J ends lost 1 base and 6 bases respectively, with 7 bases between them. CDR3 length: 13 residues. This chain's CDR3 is CASSLDGPNEQFF. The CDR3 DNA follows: TGTGCCAGCAGCTTAGACGGTCCCAATGAGCAGTTCTTC.

CDR3 in amino acids: CSATGGQETQYF. The CDR3 DNA sequence: TGCAGCGCGACAGGGGGGCAAGAGACCCAGTACTTC. This rearrangement joins TRBV29-1 to TRBJ2-5; 9 nucleotides line up with TRBD1. After removal of 7 bases from V and 2 bases from J, the junction contained 2 bases not matched to a gene. Germline CDR1 SQVTM, CDR2 ANQGSEA. The CDR3 is 12 amino acids.

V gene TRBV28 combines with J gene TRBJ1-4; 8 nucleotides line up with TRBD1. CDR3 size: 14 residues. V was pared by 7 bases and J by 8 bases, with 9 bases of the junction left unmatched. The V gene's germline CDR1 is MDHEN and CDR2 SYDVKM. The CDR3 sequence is CASTMGQAREKLFF. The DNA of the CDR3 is TGTGCCAGCACCATGGGACAGGCGAGGGAAAAACTGTTTTTT.

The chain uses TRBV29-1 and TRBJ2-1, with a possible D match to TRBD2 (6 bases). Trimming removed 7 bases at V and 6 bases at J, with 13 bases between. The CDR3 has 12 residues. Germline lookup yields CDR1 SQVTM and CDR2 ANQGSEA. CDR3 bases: TGCAGCGCTACCCTGGGGGGCAATGAGCAGTTCTTC. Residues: CSATLGGNEQFF.

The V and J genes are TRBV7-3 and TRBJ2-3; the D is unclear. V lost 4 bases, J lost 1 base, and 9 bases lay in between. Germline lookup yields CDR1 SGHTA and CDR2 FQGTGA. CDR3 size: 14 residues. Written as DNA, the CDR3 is TGTGCCAGCAGCTCACTCGAAGGCACAGATACGCAGTATTTT. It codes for CASSSLEGTDTQYF.

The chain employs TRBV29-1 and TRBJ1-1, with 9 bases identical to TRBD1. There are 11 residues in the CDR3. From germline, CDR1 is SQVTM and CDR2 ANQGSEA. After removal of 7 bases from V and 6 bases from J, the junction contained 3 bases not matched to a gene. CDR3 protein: CSADRGSEAFF. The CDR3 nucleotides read TGCAGCGCGGACAGGGGATCTGAAGCTTTCTTT.

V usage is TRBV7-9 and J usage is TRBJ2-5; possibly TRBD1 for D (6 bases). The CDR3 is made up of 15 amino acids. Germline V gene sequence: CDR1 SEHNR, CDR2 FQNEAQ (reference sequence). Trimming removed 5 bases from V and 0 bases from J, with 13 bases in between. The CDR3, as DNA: TGTGCCAGCAGCCCCCCCGGACAGAACCAAGAGACCCAGTACTTC. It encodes CASSPPGQNQETQYF.

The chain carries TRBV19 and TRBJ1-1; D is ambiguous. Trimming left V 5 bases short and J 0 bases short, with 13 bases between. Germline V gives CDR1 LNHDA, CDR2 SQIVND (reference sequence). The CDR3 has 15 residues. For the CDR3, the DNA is TGTGCCAGTAGTGACTCGCGTAAACTGAACACTGAAGCTTTCTTT. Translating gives CASSDSRKLNTEAFF.

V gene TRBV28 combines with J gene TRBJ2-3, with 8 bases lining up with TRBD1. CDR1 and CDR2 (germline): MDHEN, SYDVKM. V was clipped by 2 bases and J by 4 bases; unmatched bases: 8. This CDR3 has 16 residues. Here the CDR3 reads CASSLGTGRTADTQYF. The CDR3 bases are TGTGCCAGCAGTTTAGGGACAGGTCGCACGGCAGATACGCAGTATTTT.

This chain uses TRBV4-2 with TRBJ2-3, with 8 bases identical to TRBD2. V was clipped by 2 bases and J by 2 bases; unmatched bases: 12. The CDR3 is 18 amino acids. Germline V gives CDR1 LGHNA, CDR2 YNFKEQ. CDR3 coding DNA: TGTGCCAGCAGCCAAATAAGCGGGAGCGGAGCATTCACAGATACGCAGTATTTT. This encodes CASSQISGSGAFTDTQYF.

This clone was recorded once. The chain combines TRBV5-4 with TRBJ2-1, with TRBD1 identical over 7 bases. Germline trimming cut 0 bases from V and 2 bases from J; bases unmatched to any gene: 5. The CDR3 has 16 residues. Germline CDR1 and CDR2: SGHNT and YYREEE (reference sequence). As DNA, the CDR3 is TGTGCCAGCAGCTTGGGATCCGGGACAGCCTACAATGAGCAGTTCTTC. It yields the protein CASSLGSGTAYNEQFF.

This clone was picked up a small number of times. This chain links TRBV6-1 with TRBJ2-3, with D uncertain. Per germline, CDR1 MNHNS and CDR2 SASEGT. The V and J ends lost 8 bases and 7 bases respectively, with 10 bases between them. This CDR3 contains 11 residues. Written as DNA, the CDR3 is TGTGCCAGCCAAAACATGAATACGCAGTATTTT. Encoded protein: CASQNMNTQYF.

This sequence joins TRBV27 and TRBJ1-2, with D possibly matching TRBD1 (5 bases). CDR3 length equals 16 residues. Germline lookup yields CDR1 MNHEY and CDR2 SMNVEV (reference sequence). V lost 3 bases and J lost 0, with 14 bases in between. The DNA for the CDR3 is TGTGCCAGCAGTTTTACAGCCAGGGCGGCTAACTATGGCTACACCTTC. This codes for CASSFTARAANYGYTF.

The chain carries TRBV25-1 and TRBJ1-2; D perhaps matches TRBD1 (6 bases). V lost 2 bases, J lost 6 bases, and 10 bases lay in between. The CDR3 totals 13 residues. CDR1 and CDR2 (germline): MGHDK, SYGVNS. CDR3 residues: CASSEGGIDGYTF. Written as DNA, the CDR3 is TGTGCCAGCAGTGAAGGGGGCATAGATGGCTACACCTTC.

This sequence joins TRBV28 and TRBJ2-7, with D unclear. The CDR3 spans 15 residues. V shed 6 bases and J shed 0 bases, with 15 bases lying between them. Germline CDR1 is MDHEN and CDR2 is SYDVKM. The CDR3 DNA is TGTGCCAGCAGCTTAGTGTTGGAGAGCTCCTACGAGCAGTACTTC. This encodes CASSLVLESSYEQYF.

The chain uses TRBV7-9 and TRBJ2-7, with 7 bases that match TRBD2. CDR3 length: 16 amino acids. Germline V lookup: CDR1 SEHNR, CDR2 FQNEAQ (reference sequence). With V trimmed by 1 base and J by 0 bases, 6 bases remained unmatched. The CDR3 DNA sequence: TGTGCCAGCAGCTTAGAAGGAGGCGGGAGCTCCTACGAGCAGTACTTC. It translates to CASSLEGGGSSYEQYF. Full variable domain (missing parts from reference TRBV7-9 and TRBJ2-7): DTGVSQNPRHKITKRGQNVTFRCDPISEHNRLYWYRQTLGQGPEFLTYFQNEAQLEKSRLLSDRFSAERPKGSFSTLEIQRTEQGDSAMYLCASSLEGGGSSYEQYFGPGTRLTVT.

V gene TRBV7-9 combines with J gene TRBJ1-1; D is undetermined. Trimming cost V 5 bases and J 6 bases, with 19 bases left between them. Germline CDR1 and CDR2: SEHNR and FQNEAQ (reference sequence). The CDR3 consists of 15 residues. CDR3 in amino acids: CASSPLTIGSAEAFF. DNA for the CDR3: TGTGCCAGCAGCCCCCTAACGATCGGGTCCGCTGAAGCTTTCTTT.

CDR3 amino acids: CASSYRAIHEQYF. The CDR3 DNA sequence: TGTGCCAGCAGCTACAGGGCCATCCACGAGCAGTACTTC. V usage is TRBV11-2 and J usage is TRBJ2-7; the D gene is possibly TRBD1 (6 bases). V shed 4 bases and J shed 5 bases, with 12 bases lying between them. The CDR3 totals 13 residues. In germline, CDR1 is SGHAT, CDR2 FQNNGV.

DNA for the CDR3: TGTGCCAGCAGTGAACTAGCGGGGGGGCAAGAGACCCAGTACTTC. It translates to CASSELAGGQETQYF. The rearrangement joins TRBV9 to TRBJ2-5, with TRBD2 identical over 13 bases. The germline CDR1 and CDR2 sequences are SGDLS and YYNGEE. V trimming: 5 bases; J trimming: 2 bases; junction bases outside the gene matches: 3. CDR3 length: 15 amino acids.